What follows are 23 T cell receptor beta chains derived from one specimen sequenced in a study of tumor-infiltrating lymphocytes in oesophageal squamous cell carcinoma. TCRdb independently ran MiXCR on the PCR reads; one entry per CDR3 protein. The data contain roughly 20,000 distinct CDR3 sequences, 36% of them singletons. The source material was esophageal tumor tissue. These receptors all come from a male donor with esophageal squamous cell carcinoma.

In its sample, this clonotype was seen many times. V usage is TRBV5-3 and J usage is TRBJ2-7; weak D call: TRBD2 (6 bases). TRBV5-3 is designated an ORF whose function remains uncertain. The V end lost 0 bases, the J end lost 6 bases, and 16 bases lay between the germline ends. This CDR3 has 15 amino acids. The CDR3 nucleotides read TGTGCCAGAAGCTTGGCCGGAGGGCAGGGTGGCGAGCAGTACTTC. Amino acid sequence: CARSLAGGQGGEQYF.

This clonotype turned up a few times. The rearrangement joins TRBV7-6 to TRBJ2-3; possible D gene TRBD1, 6 bases. V was trimmed by 5 bases and J by 6 bases, leaving 18 bases between them. Germline-derived CDR1 and CDR2 are SGHVS and FNYEAQ. CDR3 length: 15 amino acids. The CDR3 sequence is CASSQWLGQGDTQYF. As DNA, the CDR3 is TGTGCCAGCAGCCAGTGGCTAGGCCAGGGGGATACGCAGTATTTT.

A word on this clonotype: Without the conserved terminal phenylalanine or tryptophan, this CDR3 likely stems from a read error. The DNA is left out, because the CDR3 cannot be placed on it with certainty; the CDR3 is given as TCRdb lists it. J is TRBJ2-7 and V is TRBV5-1; TRBD1, the table's D call, was not compared with the DNA. Including both end residues, the CDR3 is 15 amino acids long. The germline CDR1 and CDR2 sequences are SGHRS and YFSETQ. CDR3 amino acids: CATSVVTGIGYTFGS.

This clonotype showed up just a few times. This chain links TRBV7-2 with TRBJ2-5; TRBD2 matches 7 bases. Near its end, the DNA agrees better with TRBJ2-1, so the J call may be wrong. Germline assignment: CDR1 SGHTA and CDR2 FQGNSA. This CDR3 contains 15 residues. CDR3 sequence reads: CASSLEGGVYNEQFF. The CDR3 DNA reads TGTGCCAGCAGCTTAGAGGGAGGGGTCTACAATGAGCAGTTCTTC.

V is TRBV11-2 and J is TRBJ1-3, with unresolved D. Trimming stripped 4 bases from V and 2 bases from J, with 9 bases between. In germline, CDR1 is SGHAT, CDR2 FQNNGV. The CDR3 is 14 amino acids. CDR3 nucleotides: TGTGCCAGCAGCTCCGCTAGCGCTGGAAACACCATATATTTT. Its translation is CASSSASAGNTIYF.

This clonotype was recorded at least ten times. The rearrangement joins TRBV12-3 or TRBV12-4 to TRBJ2-1; tentative D call: TRBD2 (6 bases). The CDR3 runs 14 residues. The V gene lost 4 bases and the J gene lost 4 bases, with 11 bases spanning the gap. CDR3 in amino acids: CASSWASVYNEQFF. CDR3 bases: TGTGCCAGCAGTTGGGCTAGCGTGTACAATGAGCAGTTCTTC.

The genes are TRBV14 and TRBJ2-1; D remains ambiguous. From germline, CDR1 is SGHDN and CDR2 FVKESK. CDR3 length: 11 residues. Trimming took 4 bases from V and 10 from J, leaving 8 bases between them. The CDR3 is CASSLGYEQFF. The CDR3 DNA reads as TGTGCCAGCAGCCTAGGCTACGAGCAGTTCTTC.

Ten or more counts support this clonotype. This rearrangement joins TRBV5-1 to TRBJ1-1; unclear D gene. CDR1 is SGHRS, CDR2 YFSETQ, per germline. The V gene lost 1 base and the J gene lost 1 base, with 11 bases spanning the gap. The CDR3 has 15 residues. In DNA form, the CDR3 reads TGCGCCAGCAGCTTGAATCCAGCCAAGAACACTGAAGCTTTCTTT. This encodes CASSLNPAKNTEAFF.

This clonotype was counted ten times or more. This chain joins TRBV6-1 and TRBJ1-2; D may be TRBD1 (6 bases). Germline CDR1 MNHNS, CDR2 SASEGT. This CDR3 contains 13 residues. V was trimmed by 10 bases and J by 2 bases, leaving 14 bases between them. The CDR3 coding sequence is TGTGCCACACAGGGAATTTCCAACTATGGCTACACCTTC. It translates to CATQGISNYGYTF.

V is TRBV7-2 and J is TRBJ1-1; 7 bases align to TRBD1. From germline, CDR1 is SGHTA and CDR2 FQGNSA. J gave up 3 bases and V 1 base, and 5 bases lay outside the gene matches. The CDR3 runs 15 residues. Written as DNA, the CDR3 is TGTGCCAGCAGCTTAGTTAGGGGGCGAGACACTGAAGCTTTCTTT. Translated, it gives CASSLVRGRDTEAFF.

This clonotype was seen repeatedly, ten times or more. The J gene is TRBJ2-1, the V gene TRBV10-3; TRBD1 matches 9 bases. CDR1 is ENHRY, CDR2 SYGVKD, per germline. This CDR3 contains 15 residues. V lost 5 bases and J lost 0; bases outside the gene matches: 2. The CDR3 sequence is CAISTTGGSYNEQFF. DNA for the CDR3: TGTGCCATCAGTACGACAGGGGGCTCCTACAATGAGCAGTTCTTC.

The V call is TRBV7-3, the J call TRBJ2-3; D unresolved. The J call could be wrong; TRBJ2-5 is a better fit for the DNA end. Germline V CDR1 and CDR2: SGHTA, FQGTGA. The CDR3 loop spans 14 amino acids. The CDR3 nucleotides are TGTGCCAGCAGCTTATCGGCCGGTGGGGAGACCCAGTACTTC. The encoded protein is CASSLSAGGETQYF.

This clonotype has at least ten counts. The chain uses TRBV12-5 and TRBJ2-7; D possibly corresponds to TRBD2 (6 bases). Germline V gives CDR1 LGHNT, CDR2 FRNRAP. The V end was cut by 4 bases, the J end by 3 bases, with 7 bases between. The CDR3 runs to 12 residues. This CDR3 is CASGWDFYEQYF. CDR3 DNA sequence: TGTGCTAGTGGTTGGGACTTCTACGAGCAGTACTTC.

CDR3 sequence reads: CASSPGQGQETQYF. In nucleotides, the CDR3 is TGTGCCAGCAGCCCTGGACAGGGACAAGAGACCCAGTACTTC. V gene TRBV7-2 combines with J gene TRBJ2-5; 8 nucleotides align to TRBD1. This CDR3 has 14 amino acids. J gave up 2 bases and V 5 bases, and 4 bases lay outside the gene matches. Germline V gene data show CDR1 as SGHTA and CDR2 as FQGNSA.

This clonotype occurred a few times. The DNA of the CDR3 is TGTGCCAGCAGGATGACTAGCGGTGAGGCAGATACGCAGTATTTT. It codes for CASRMTSGEADTQYF. The rearrangement joins TRBV7-2 to TRBJ2-3; 9 bases are a match to TRBD2. Germline V lookup: CDR1 SGHTA, CDR2 FQGNSA. CDR3 length equals 15 residues. Losses at the gene ends were 6 bases for V and 4 bases for J; bases not matched to a gene: 8. Full variable domain (rest looked up from reference TRBV7-2 and TRBJ2-3): GAGVSQSPSNKVTEKGKDVELRCDPISGHTALYWYRQSLGQGLEFLIYFQGNSAPDKSGLPSDRFSAERTGGSVSTLTIQRTQQEDSAVYLCASRMTSGEADTQYFGPGTRLTVL.

CDR3 amino acids: CASSLGVGGDYGYTF. CDR3 sequence (DNA): TGTGCCAGCAGCTTAGGCGTTGGGGGGGACTATGGCTACACCTTC. The rearrangement uses TRBV7-9 and TRBJ1-1; maybe TRBD1 (5 bases). The end of the DNA is better explained by TRBJ1-2, so the J call may be wrong. The CDR3 has 15 residues. Germline V gene data show CDR1 as SEHNR and CDR2 as FQNEAQ (reference sequence).

This chain connects TRBV7-6 to TRBJ2-1, with a tentative D call TRBD2 (5 bases). The V end was cut by 7 bases, the J end by 0 bases, with 10 bases between. Germline V gene lookup returns CDR1 SGHVS and CDR2 FNYEAQ. The CDR3 has 14 amino acids. CDR3 protein: CASTVGSSYNEQFF. CDR3 DNA: TGTGCCAGCACCGTGGGGAGCTCCTACAATGAGCAGTTCTTC.

The chain employs TRBV6-1 and TRBJ2-5; TRBD2 aligns across 8 bases. The V segment lost 8 bases and the J segment 11 bases; nucleotides outside the gene matches: 10. Germline CDR1 and CDR2: MNHNS and SASEGT. CDR3 length: 12 amino acids. CDR3: CASWTSRNEQYF. DNA for the CDR3: TGTGCCAGCTGGACTAGCCGCAATGAGCAGTACTTC.

This clonotype was counted at least ten times. CDR3 amino acids: CASKPIGSGNTIYF. The CDR3 coding sequence is TGTGCCAGCAAACCAATTGGGTCTGGAAACACCATATATTTT. The V and J genes are TRBV28 and TRBJ1-3; unclear D gene. The CDR3 sequence is 14 residues long. Trimming took off 7 bases at V and 1 base at J, with 11 bases between the two ends. Germline CDR1 and CDR2: MDHEN and SYDVKM. The whole variable domain, remainder taken from reference TRBV28 and TRBJ1-3, is DVKVTQSSRYLVKRTGEKVFLECVQDMDHENMFWYRQDPGLGLRLIYFSYDVKMKEKGDIPEGYSVSREKKERFSLILESASTNQTSMYLCASKPIGSGNTIYFGEGSWLTVV.

This clonotype was detected ten times or more. Just one base apart from a much larger clone, this may be a read error. This chain connects TRBV6-1 to TRBJ2-7; 16 bases map to TRBD2. The CDR3 consists of 15 residues. V lost 8 bases, J lost 7 bases, and 8 bases stayed unmatched. Per germline, CDR1 MNHNS and CDR2 SASEGT. CDR3 bases: TGTGCCAGCCTCGGGACTAGCGGGAGGGCCAATGAGCAGTACTTC. It encodes CASLGTSGRANEQYF.

The chain couples TRBV7-9 to TRBJ2-3, with D possibly TRBD2 on 6 matching bases. The CDR3 covers 14 residues. Trimming took off 3 bases at V and 2 bases at J, with 9 bases between the two ends. The germline V gene encodes CDR1 SEHNR and CDR2 FQNEAQ (reference sequence). The CDR3 bases are TGTGCCAGCAGCTTCGGCGGGAACACAGATACGCAGTATTTT. Translation: CASSFGGNTDTQYF.

This clonotype was detected ten times or more. The chain couples TRBV5-5 to TRBJ2-2; D is perhaps TRBD1 (5 bases). CDR1 is SGHKS and CDR2 is YYEKEE in the germline V gene (reference sequence). This CDR3 region has 12 residues. V gave up 4 bases and J gave up 9 bases, with 10 bases separating them. CDR3 nucleotide sequence: TGTGCCAGCAGCCGGACACTTCGGGAGCTGTTTTTT. This sequence encodes CASSRTLRELFF.

The chain carries TRBV6-1 and TRBJ2-1; 7 bases line up with TRBD1. The end of the DNA is better explained by TRBJ2-7, so the J call may be wrong. The germline V gene encodes CDR1 MNHNS and CDR2 SASEGT. This CDR3 has 14 residues. The CDR3 sequence: CASSREADRSEQYF. The DNA of the CDR3 is TGTGCCAGCAGCCGCGAAGCGGACAGGAGTGAGCAGTACTTC.